This T cell receptor beta chain was retrieved from a study of blood T cell repertoires in COVID-19. As for the study in general: Acute and convalescent COVID-19 specimens originated in the United States, Italy and Spain. PBMCs, B-cell-depleted T cells, or T cells provided the cDNA or gDNA that made up the material.

Here immunoSEQ multiplex PCR was the method, and the copy in TCRdb shows in-frame clones only, minus some. In the table there are under 200,000 clones, more than 70% of which are singletons. Germline loops: CDR1 KGHSH, CDR2 LQKENI. The V end was cut by 0 bases, the J end by 0 bases, with 9 bases between. There are 16 residues in the CDR3. The clonotype was recovered from a middle-aged man with active or convalescent COVID-19. What was sequenced was peripheral blood. The rearrangement links TRBV18 to TRBJ2-1; D is possibly TRBD2 (5 bases). DNA of the CDR3: TGTGCCAGCTCACCACCGCTAGGAGGCTCCTACAATGAGCAGTTCTTC. Its translation is CASSPPLGGSYNEQFF.